The 14 T cell receptor beta chains presented below share a single source sample, sequenced in a study of chemoradiotherapy in HPV16-positive cancers. Clones were sequenced by immunoSEQ multiplex PCR, and TCRdb holds only the in-frame ones, with some missing. This sample has about 22,000 clones; roughly 90% occur once, and the top ten carry under 20%. This specimen was blood, taken from a patient who underwent chemoradiotherapy. The receptors were sampled from a human donor with HPV-associated anogenital cancer.

Written as DNA, the CDR3 is TGCGCCAGCAGCCAATTTACAGGGAGCTCCTACGAGCAGTACTTC. Translated: CASSQFTGSSYEQYF. The chain uses TRBV4-1 and TRBJ2-7; tentative D call: TRBD1 (6 bases). This CDR3 is built from 15 residues. The V gene lost 2 bases and the J gene lost 0 bases, with 11 bases spanning the gap. CDR1 MGHRA and CDR2 YSYEKL come from the germline V gene.

The chain links TRBV7-2 to TRBJ2-1; a weak D match, TRBD1 (5 bases). V was trimmed by 7 bases and J by 9 bases, leaving 22 bases between them. This CDR3 is 15 amino acids long. Germline values: CDR1 SGHTA, CDR2 FQGNSA. The CDR3 DNA reads as TGTGCCAGCACATACCTCACCTCCCCTGGGGCTGAGCAGTTCTTC. Its translation: CASTYLTSPGAEQFF.

The V gene is TRBV6-6, the J gene TRBJ1-6, with TRBD1 matching over 8 bases. This CDR3 spans 15 amino acids. Trimming cost V 2 bases and J 6 bases; bases outside gene matches: 3. Germline V CDR1 and CDR2: MNHNY, SVGAGI (reference sequence). The DNA of the CDR3 is TGTGCCAGCAGTTACGTCGACAGGGGTAATTCACCCCTCCACTTT. This codes for CASSYVDRGNSPLHF.

This chain links TRBV7-3 with TRBJ2-1; the D call may be TRBD1 or TRBD2 (5 bases each). The germline gives CDR1 SGHTA, CDR2 FQGTGA. Between the trimmed V and J ends, which lost 8 bases and 6 bases, there was a span of 20 bases. This CDR3 region has 15 residues. CDR3 amino acids: CASGKGPQTSNEQFF. The CDR3 nucleotides are TGTGCCAGCGGTAAGGGACCGCAAACCTCCAATGAGCAGTTCTTC.

This chain uses TRBV6-5 with TRBJ2-4; D perhaps matches TRBD1 (6 bases). The germline V gene encodes CDR1 MNHEY and CDR2 SVGAGI. Trimming removed 6 bases from V and 7 bases from J, with 19 bases in between. This CDR3 spans 15 amino acids. Here the CDR3 DNA reads TGTGCCAGCAGACGGGACAATCTAGGGGCCAACATTCAGTACTTC. The encoded protein is CASRRDNLGANIQYF.

This chain links TRBV7-3 with TRBJ1-6; no definite D call. Germline V gene sequence: CDR1 SGHTA, CDR2 FQGTGA. The germline V and J ends were trimmed by 4 bases and 7 bases, with 11 bases remaining between them. There are 14 residues in the CDR3. For the CDR3, the DNA is TGTGCCAGCAGCTCTTTGGGCCCCAATTCACCCCTCCACTTT. Translation gives CASSSLGPNSPLHF.

This clone was observed a single time. The V call is TRBV7-3, the J call TRBJ2-3; 8 nucleotides match TRBD1. V lost 5 bases, J lost 6 bases, and 13 bases stayed unmatched. This CDR3 is 16 amino acids long. CDR1 SGHTA and CDR2 FQGTGA come from the germline V gene. CDR3 residues: CASSPGQGLLHDTQYF. DNA for the CDR3: TGTGCCAGCAGCCCTGGACAGGGCCTTCTTCACGATACGCAGTATTTT.

The gene calls are TRBV18 and TRBJ2-7; 12 bases are a match to TRBD2. Germline trimming cut 3 bases from V and 6 bases from J; bases unmatched to any gene: 15. The CDR3 consists of 18 residues. CDR1 and CDR2 from the germline V gene are KGHSH and LQKENI. In DNA, the CDR3 is TGTGCCAGCTCACCCGGACGGAGGCTAGCGGGAGGGGAACCCGAGCAGTACTTC. Translated: CASSPGRRLAGGEPEQYF.

This clone showed up just once. The gene calls are TRBV11-2 and TRBJ2-5, with 9 bases identical to TRBD2. Trimming removed 4 bases from V and 5 bases from J; junction bases left unmatched: 11. Germline V gives CDR1 SGHAT, CDR2 FQNNGV. The CDR3 is 16 residues long. Here the CDR3 reads CASSSRGGSQGETQYF. The CDR3 DNA sequence: TGTGCCAGCAGCTCGCGGGGGGGGTCCCAGGGGGAGACCCAGTACTTC. The full variable domain, its missing parts supplied by reference TRBV11-2 and TRBJ2-5, is EAGVAQSPRYKIIEKRQSVAFWCNPISGHATLYWYQQILGQGPKLLIQFQNNGVVDDSQLPKDRFSAERLKGVDSTLKIQPAKLEDSAVYLCASSSRGGSQGETQYFGPGTRLLVL.

This clone was detected only once. This chain joins TRBV18 and TRBJ1-2, with TRBD1 as a possible D gene (5 bases). Germline V gene sequence: CDR1 KGHSH, CDR2 LQKENI. The V and J ends lost 6 bases and 0 bases respectively, with 14 bases between them. This CDR3 is 15 amino acids long. The chain's CDR3 is CASSHGREANYGYTF. The CDR3 coding sequence is TGTGCCAGCTCTCATGGCAGGGAAGCTAACTATGGCTACACCTTC.

The sample holds one count of this clone. The CDR3 region has the DNA TGTGCCAGCAGTGAAGCCAGGGGGTATGGAGATACGCAGTATTTT. Translating it yields CASSEARGYGDTQYF. This sequence joins TRBV6-1 and TRBJ2-3, with TRBD1 identical over 7 bases. CDR1 and CDR2 (germline): MNHNS, SASEGT. This CDR3 comprises 15 residues. J gave up 5 bases and V 0 bases, and 5 bases lay outside the gene matches.

J is TRBJ2-7 and V is TRBV18; D is possibly TRBD2 (6 bases). The CDR3 totals 14 residues. Germline CDR1 reads KGHSH; CDR2 reads LQKENI. V was shortened by 3 bases and J by 3 bases, with 12 bases between the two germline ends. The CDR3 DNA reads TGTGCCAGCTCACCCCCGGAGGGTCGCTACGAGCAGTACTTC. It is translated as CASSPPEGRYEQYF.

The chain joins TRBV2 to TRBJ2-3; TRBD2 matches 10 bases. V lost 8 bases, J lost 2 bases, and 7 bases stayed unmatched. In germline, CDR1 is SNHLY, CDR2 FYNNEI. CDR3 size: 15 residues. In DNA form, the CDR3 reads TGTGCCAGCCGCCCTAGCGGGGGCCCCACAGATACGCAGTATTTT. As protein: CASRPSGGPTDTQYF.

The V and J genes are TRBV7-9 and TRBJ2-5; 7 nucleotides line up with TRBD1. The J call could be wrong; TRBJ2-7 is a better fit for the DNA end. Germline loops: CDR1 SEHNR, CDR2 FQNEAQ (reference sequence). This CDR3 has 14 amino acids. The CDR3 loop reads CASSFEGAGDEQYF. Here the CDR3 DNA reads TGTGCCAGCAGCTTCGAGGGGGCGGGTGACGAGCAGTACTTC.